The clone carrying this TCR beta chain has ten or more counts. Its specificity is unknown. The data were taken from a study of regulatory T cells in long-lasting Graves disease. Overall study context: Graves' disease counted as persistent after over 5 years of antithyroid drugs with positive TSH receptor antibodies. Study-level findings and limits: Patients with persistent disease shared 2,900 or so public clonotypes, outpacing the approximately 870 shared by new patients. Persistent disease preferred TRBV28, TRBJ1-2 and TRBJ2-5.

Time point indicated: persistent/refractory GD, antithyroid drugs over 5 years with positive TRAb. PBMCs were the source of the RNA used for TCR sequencing. Diagnosis followed American Thyroid Association guidelines for Graves' disease. V lost 8 bases and J 3 bases, leaving 20 bases between the germline ends. The CDR3 contains 15 residues. From germline, CDR1 is SEHNR and CDR2 FQNEAQ (reference sequence). Combining iRepertoire HTBI primers with Arm-PCR of CDR3 regions, the authors built TCR beta libraries. TCRdb passed the multiplex PCR reads through MiXCR, listing each CDR3 protein once. The table has 400,000 to 500,000 distinct CDR3 sequences, around a fifth seen once; the top ten hold approximately 15%.

The chain couples TRBV7-9 to TRBJ2-7; D may be TRBD2 (6 bases). This receptor was identified in a female donor with Graves disease. This specimen was peripheral blood mononuclear cells (PBMCs), taken when the disease was refractory, from a patient treated with antithyroid drugs. This chain's CDR3 is CASGTWRESGYEQYF. The CDR3 nucleotides are TGTGCCAGCGGAACATGGAGGGAATCGGGCTACGAGCAGTACTTC.